The 13 T cell receptor beta chains below all came from one sample that was sequenced in a study of vaccination and CD4 T cells after COVID-19. Their antigens are not known. Cultured CD4+ T cells had their DNA profiled by the Oncomine TCR Beta short-read assay. TCRdb itself ran the PCR reads through MiXCR, one entry per CDR3 protein. Here the sample spans about 13,000 distinct CDR3 sequences, around 59% being singletons. The treatment is: roughly 11-day PBMC culture with coronavirus spike peptide pools or control peptides (ViraFEST assay). Source material: CD4+ T cells from blood, cultured in vitro. The receptor set was obtained from a human donor who had recovered from COVID-19.

The rearrangement joins TRBV18 to TRBJ1-2, with D maybe TRBD1 (6 bases). Germline assignment: CDR1 KGHSH and CDR2 LQKENI. V lost 1 base and J lost 2, with 20 bases in between. The CDR3 loop spans 18 amino acids. The CDR3 reads CASSPRDTVYYPNYGYTF. The DNA for the CDR3 is TGTGCCAGCTCACCACGGGACACAGTCTACTATCCCAACTATGGCTACACCTTC.

V is TRBV7-2 and J is TRBJ2-7; 9 bases line up with TRBD1. Germline CDR1 is SGHTA and CDR2 is FQGNSA. The length of the CDR3 is 14 residues. Trimming removed 3 bases from V and 4 bases from J; junction bases left unmatched: 4. The CDR3 DNA reads as TGTGCCAGCAGCTTGGTCGGGACAGGGTACGAGCAGTACTTC. Encoded protein: CASSLVGTGYEQYF. Full variable domain (missing parts from reference TRBV7-2 and TRBJ2-7): GAGVSQSPSNKVTEKGKDVELRCDPISGHTALYWYRQSLGQGLEFLIYFQGNSAPDKSGLPSDRFSAERTGGSVSTLTIQRTQQEDSAVYLCASSLVGTGYEQYFGPGTRLTVT.

The chain recombines TRBV6-1 with TRBJ2-1; TRBD2 matches at 10 bases. CDR3 length: 15 residues. The V segment lost 6 bases and the J segment 3 bases; nucleotides outside the gene matches: 5. Germline V CDR1 and CDR2: MNHNS, SASEGT. CDR3 loop: CASRVLAGDYNEQFF. The CDR3 DNA reads as TGTGCCAGCAGGGTTCTAGCGGGGGACTACAATGAGCAGTTCTTC.

The chain couples TRBV11-3 to TRBJ1-5; 7 bases are shared with TRBD1. V shed 5 bases, J shed 0 bases, and the junction held 7 bases outside the gene matches. CDR1 SGHNT and CDR2 YENEEA come from the germline V gene. There are 16 residues in the CDR3. The CDR3 region is CASSPDRAYSNQPQHF. Here the CDR3 DNA reads TGTGCCAGCAGCCCAGACAGGGCGTATAGCAATCAGCCCCAGCATTTT.

Regarding this clonotype: One end of the junction varies from germline; a read error may be responsible. The chain combines TRBV20-1 with TRBJ1-1; 8 bases agree with TRBD1. Germline V CDR1 and CDR2: DFQATT, SNEGSKA (reference sequence). The CDR3 runs 13 residues. As DNA, the CDR3 is TGCAGTGCTAGACGAGGACAGGGCACTGAGGCTTTCTTT. Its protein product is CSARRGQGTEAFF.

The chain links TRBV6-5 to TRBJ1-5; 10 positions match TRBD1. V was clipped by 4 bases and J by 2 bases; unmatched bases: 5. The CDR3 loop spans 16 amino acids. Germline-derived CDR1 and CDR2 are MNHEY and SVGAGI. CDR3 nucleotide sequence: TGTGCCAGCAGTTCCCAGGACAGGGGGGGCAATCAGCCCCAGCATTTT. Amino acids: CASSSQDRGGNQPQHF.

The J gene is TRBJ2-7, the V gene TRBV2; 14 bases are a match to TRBD2. In germline, CDR1 is SNHLY, CDR2 FYNNEI. V was clipped by 9 bases and J by 1 base; unmatched bases: 11. The CDR3 length is 17 residues. As DNA, the CDR3 is TGTGCCAGTCGGACCGGGACTAGCGGGAGTTGGTCCTACGAGCAGTACTTC. Its protein product is CASRTGTSGSWSYEQYF.

The chain links TRBV19 to TRBJ1-1; 7 nucleotides align to TRBD1. V shed 1 base and J 1 base; nucleotides not matched to a gene: 3. CDR1 and CDR2 (germline): LNHDA, SQIVND (reference sequence). The CDR3 loop spans 15 amino acids. CDR3 residues: CASSIVGTANTEAFF. DNA for the CDR3: TGTGCCAGTAGTATAGTGGGGACAGCGAACACTGAAGCTTTCTTT.

This chain joins TRBV7-9 and TRBJ2-2; D gene unclear. The CDR3 runs to 14 residues. Looked up from germline, CDR1 is SEHNR and CDR2 is FQNEAQ (reference sequence). The ends were cut back, 10 bases at V and 4 bases at J, with 16 bases in the middle. The CDR3 sequence: CATAIGASTGELFF. The CDR3 nucleotides are TGTGCCACCGCCATCGGTGCTTCCACCGGGGAGCTGTTTTTT.

The chain carries TRBV7-2 and TRBJ1-2, with D perhaps TRBD1 (6 bases). Trimming took off 1 base at V and 7 bases at J, with 16 bases between the two ends. CDR1 is SGHTA and CDR2 is FQGNSA in the germline V gene. There are 15 residues in the CDR3. CDR3 coding DNA: TGTGCCAGCAGCTTAGTGGAGACAGGAGTAAGTGGCTACACCTTC. Translated: CASSLVETGVSGYTF. Complete variable domain (other parts from reference TRBV7-2 and TRBJ1-2): GAGVSQSPSNKVTEKGKDVELRCDPISGHTALYWYRQSLGQGLEFLIYFQGNSAPDKSGLPSDRFSAERTGGSVSTLTIQRTQQEDSAVYLCASSLVETGVSGYTFGSGTRLTVV.

This chain's CDR3 is CSARSVAGKYYNEQFF. DNA of the CDR3: TGCAGTGCTAGAAGCGTGGCGGGAAAGTACTACAATGAGCAGTTCTTC. The V call is TRBV20-1, the J call TRBJ2-1; maybe TRBD2 (6 bases). This CDR3 is built from 16 residues. Germline CDR1 reads DFQATT; CDR2 reads SNEGSKA (reference sequence). V lost 2 bases to trimming and J lost 3 bases, with 17 bases between them.

The chain joins TRBV2 to TRBJ1-3, with D tentatively TRBD1 (5 bases). Trimming left V 7 bases short and J 6 bases short, with 16 bases between. The CDR3 runs to 14 residues. The germline CDR1 and CDR2 sequences are SNHLY and FYNNEI. CDR3 protein: CASTQMGGVNTIYF. DNA for the CDR3: TGTGCCAGCACCCAAATGGGAGGGGTAAACACCATATATTTT.

In DNA, the CDR3 is TGTGCCAGCAGCTTAGGCCTAGGGGTCGGCTATGGCTACACCTTC. Protein: CASSLGLGVGYGYTF. The V and J genes are TRBV11-2 and TRBJ1-2, with a weak D call TRBD1 (5 bases). Between the trimmed V and J ends, which lost 1 base and 4 bases, there was a span of 13 bases. The CDR3 spans 15 residues. Germline V CDR1 and CDR2: SGHAT, FQNNGV.